This T cell receptor (beta chain) came from a study of blood T cell repertoires in COVID-19. Study context: The study drew acute and convalescent COVID-19 samples from the United States, Italy and Spain. From T cells, B-cell-depleted T cells, or PBMCs came the material, which was cDNA or gDNA.

This clone has a single count. Per the study methods: Reference gene primers were amplified, and this amplification served to estimate nucleated cell counts. Measured with immunoSEQ multiplex PCR; TCRdb has only the in-frame clones, and not every one. V and J calls and clone size are copied from that table; D and trimming were computed from the DNA. This table has tens of thousands of clones, 70% to 85% appearing once. Sequencing input: peripheral blood. The sequence was collected from a woman aged 45 to 65 with acute or convalescent COVID-19.

CDR3 protein: CASSLSKSSYNSPLHF. CDR3 in DNA: TGCGCCAGCAGCTTATCCAAGAGCTCCTATAATTCACCCCTCCACTTT. The gene calls are TRBV5-1 and TRBJ1-6, with no clear D. Germline assignment: CDR1 SGHRS and CDR2 YFSETQ. The ends were cut back, 2 bases at V and 0 bases at J, with 9 bases in the middle. The CDR3 has 16 amino acids. The variable domain in full, with the rest retrieved from reference TRBV5-1 and TRBJ1-6, is KAGVTQTPRYLIKTRGQQVTLSCSPISGHRSVSWYQQTPGQGLQFLFEYFSETQRNKGNFPGRFSGRQFSNSRSEMNVSTLELGDSALYLCASSLSKSSYNSPLHFGNGTRLTVT.